This section outlines one TCR beta chain sequence together with its context. Its antigen is not identified. These data originate in a study of cytomegalovirus exposure and HLA in healthy donors. Study-level findings and limits: Analysis was carried out at a later point, and it linked a missense DCLRE1C variant to TCR beta V- and J-gene trimming.

There are 17 residues in the CDR3. In germline, CDR1 is MDHEN, CDR2 SYDVKM. Trimming cost V 1 base and J 3 bases; bases outside gene matches: 9. PCR amplification relied on 60 Vbeta primers (plus 13 Jbeta primers). The protocol was immunoSEQ multiplex PCR, while the TCRdb copy is restricted to in-frame clones and leaves out a portion. The sample lists more than 150,000 clones; approximately 81% were seen once. Specimen: PBMCs. This chain joins TRBV28 and TRBJ2-4; 7 bases are a match to TRBD1. The TCR originated in a young woman in good health and CMV-seronegative. The CDR3 protein is CASSLFNPGQLKNIQYF. The CDR3 DNA reads TGTGCCAGCAGTTTATTTAACCCGGGACAGCTCAAAAACATTCAGTACTTC. Filled out from reference TRBV28 and TRBJ2-4, the complete variable domain reads DVKVTQSSRYLVKRTGEKVFLECVQDMDHENMFWYRQDPGLGLRLIYFSYDVKMKEKGDIPEGYSVSREKKERFSLILESASTNQTSMYLCASSLFNPGQLKNIQYFGAGTRLSVL.